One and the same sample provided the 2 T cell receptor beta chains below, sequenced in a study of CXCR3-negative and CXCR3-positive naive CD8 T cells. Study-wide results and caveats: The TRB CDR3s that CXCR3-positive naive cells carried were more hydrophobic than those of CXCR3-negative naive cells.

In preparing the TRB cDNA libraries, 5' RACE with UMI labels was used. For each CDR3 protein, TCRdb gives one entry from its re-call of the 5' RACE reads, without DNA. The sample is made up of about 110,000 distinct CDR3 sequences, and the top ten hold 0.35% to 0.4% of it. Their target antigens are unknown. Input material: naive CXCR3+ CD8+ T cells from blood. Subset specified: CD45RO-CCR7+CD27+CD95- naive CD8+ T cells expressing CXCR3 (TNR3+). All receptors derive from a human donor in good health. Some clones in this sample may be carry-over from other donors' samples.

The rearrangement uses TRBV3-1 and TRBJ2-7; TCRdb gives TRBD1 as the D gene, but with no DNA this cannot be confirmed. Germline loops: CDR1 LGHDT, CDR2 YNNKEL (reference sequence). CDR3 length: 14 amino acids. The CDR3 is CASSLGDISYEQYF.

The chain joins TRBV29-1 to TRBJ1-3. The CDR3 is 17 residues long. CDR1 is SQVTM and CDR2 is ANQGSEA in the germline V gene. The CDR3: CSAVVFGQSLSGNTIYF. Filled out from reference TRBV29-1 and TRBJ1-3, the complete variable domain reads SAVISQKPSRDICQRGTSLTIQCQVDSQVTMMFWYRQQPGQSLTLIATANQGSEATYESGFVIDKFPISRPNLTFSTLTVSNMSPEDSSIYLCSAVVFGQSLSGNTIYFGEGSWLTVV.